The T cell receptor (beta chain) under discussion was sequenced for a study of blood T cell repertoires in COVID-19. Turning to the study itself: Samples came from the United States, Italy and Spain, spanning acute and convalescent COVID-19. The cDNA or gDNA used as material had been derived from T cells, B-cell-depleted T cells, or PBMCs.

From germline, CDR1 is SGDLS and CDR2 YYNGEE. The CDR3 covers 15 residues. V gave up 4 bases and J gave up 1 base, with 15 bases separating them. Assay used: immunoSEQ multiplex PCR; TCRdb lists only in-frame clones, some missing. The sample records about 300,000 clones, roughly 90% being singletons. This TCR came from a man younger than 30 who had recovered from COVID-19. The rearrangement links TRBV9 to TRBJ2-7; D possibly corresponds to TRBD2 (6 bases). Sequencing input: peripheral blood. The CDR3 DNA reads as TGTGCCAGCAGCATTTCCGGGAGCTCTTCCTACGAGCAGTACTTC. Protein product: CASSISGSSSYEQYF.